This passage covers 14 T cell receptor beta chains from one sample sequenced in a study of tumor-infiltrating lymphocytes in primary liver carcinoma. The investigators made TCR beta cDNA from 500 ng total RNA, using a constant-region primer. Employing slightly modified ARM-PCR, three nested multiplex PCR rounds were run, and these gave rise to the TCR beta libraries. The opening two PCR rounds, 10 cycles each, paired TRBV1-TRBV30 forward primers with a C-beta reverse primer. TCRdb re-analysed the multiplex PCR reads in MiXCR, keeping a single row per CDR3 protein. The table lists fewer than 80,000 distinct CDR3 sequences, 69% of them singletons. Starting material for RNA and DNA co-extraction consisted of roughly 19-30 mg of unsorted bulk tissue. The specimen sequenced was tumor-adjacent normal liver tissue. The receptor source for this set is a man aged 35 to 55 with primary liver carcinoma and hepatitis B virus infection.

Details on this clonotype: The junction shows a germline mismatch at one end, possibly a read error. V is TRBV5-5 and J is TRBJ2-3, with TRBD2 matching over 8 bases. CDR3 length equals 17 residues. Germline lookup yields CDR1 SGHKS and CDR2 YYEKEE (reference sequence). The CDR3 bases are TGTGGCAGCAGCGGGATAGTAGCGGGATCTGGGGCAGATACGCAGTATTTT. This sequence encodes CGSSGIVAGSGADTQYF.

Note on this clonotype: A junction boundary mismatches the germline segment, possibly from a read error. CDR3 residues: CASSNLGDDQYF. The CDR3 bases are TGTGCCAGCAGTAATTTGGGGGACGACCAGTACTTC. This sequence joins TRBV6-6 and TRBJ2-7; D assignment may be TRBD1 or TRBD2 (5 bases each). CDR3 length equals 12 residues. Germline-derived CDR1 and CDR2 are MNHNY and SVGAGI (reference sequence).

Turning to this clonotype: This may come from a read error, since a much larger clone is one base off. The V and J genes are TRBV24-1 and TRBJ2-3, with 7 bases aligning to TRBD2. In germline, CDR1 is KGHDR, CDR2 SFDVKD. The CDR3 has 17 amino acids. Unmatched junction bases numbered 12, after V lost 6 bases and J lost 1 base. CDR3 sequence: CATSYTSSGPGTDTQYF. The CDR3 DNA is TGTGCCACCAGTTACACCTCTAGCGGCCCAGGCACAGATACGCAGTATTTT.

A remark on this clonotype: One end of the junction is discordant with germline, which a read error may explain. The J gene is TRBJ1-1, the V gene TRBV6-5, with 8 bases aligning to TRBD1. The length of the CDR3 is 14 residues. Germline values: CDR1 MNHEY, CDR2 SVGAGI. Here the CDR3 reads CASSRTGSNTKAFF. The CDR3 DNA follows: TGTGCTAGCAGCAGGACAGGGTCGAACACTAAAGCTTTCTTT.

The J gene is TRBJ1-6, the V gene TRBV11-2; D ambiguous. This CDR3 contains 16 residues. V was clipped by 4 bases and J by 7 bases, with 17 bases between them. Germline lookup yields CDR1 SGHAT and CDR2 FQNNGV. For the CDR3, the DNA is TGTGCCAGCAGCTCTCGACCTGAATACTCGAATTCACCCCTCCACTTT. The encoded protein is CASSSRPEYSNSPLHF. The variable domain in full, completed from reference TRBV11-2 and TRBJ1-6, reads EAGVAQSPRYKIIEKRQSVAFWCNPISGHATLYWYQQILGQGPKLLIQFQNNGVVDDSQLPKDRFSAERLKGVDSTLKIQPAKLEDSAVYLCASSSRPEYSNSPLHFGNGTRLTVT.

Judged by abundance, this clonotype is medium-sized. The CDR3 reads CASSLDGMGTEQFF. CDR3 nucleotide sequence: TGTGCCAGCAGCTTAGATGGTATGGGGACTGAGCAGTTCTTC. V and J are TRBV11-2 and TRBJ2-1, with D perhaps being TRBD1 or TRBD2 (5 bases each). V shed 0 bases and J shed 9 bases, with 12 bases lying between them. The CDR3 loop spans 14 amino acids. The V gene's germline CDR1 is SGHAT and CDR2 FQNNGV.

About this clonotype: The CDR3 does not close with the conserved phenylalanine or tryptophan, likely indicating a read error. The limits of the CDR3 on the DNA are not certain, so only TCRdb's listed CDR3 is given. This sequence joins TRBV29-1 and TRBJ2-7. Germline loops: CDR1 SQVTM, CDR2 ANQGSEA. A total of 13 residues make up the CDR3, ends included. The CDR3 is CSVAPIGLHEEYY.

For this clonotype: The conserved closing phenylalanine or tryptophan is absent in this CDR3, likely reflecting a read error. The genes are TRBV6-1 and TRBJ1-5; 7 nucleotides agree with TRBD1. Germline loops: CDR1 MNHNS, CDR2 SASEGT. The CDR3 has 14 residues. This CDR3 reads CATGTVNSNQPQHS. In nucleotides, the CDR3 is TGTGCCACCGGGACAGTGAATAGCAATCAGCCTCAGCATTCT.

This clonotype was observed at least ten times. For the CDR3, the DNA is TGTGCCAGCAGCTTATGGGGAGATCAGCGCCCCCGCTACGAGCAGTACTTC. Protein: CASSLWGDQRPRYEQYF. This chain joins TRBV7-9 and TRBJ2-7; D may be TRBD2 (5 bases). Germline-derived CDR1 and CDR2 are SEHNR and FQNEAQ (reference sequence). This CDR3 is built from 17 residues. Trimming removed 2 bases from V and 3 bases from J, with 20 bases in between.

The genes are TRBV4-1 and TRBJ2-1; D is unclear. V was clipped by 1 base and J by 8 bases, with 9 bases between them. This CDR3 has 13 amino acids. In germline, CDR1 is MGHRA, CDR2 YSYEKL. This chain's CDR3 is CASSQGTAYEQFF. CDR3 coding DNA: TGCGCCAGCAGCCAAGGGACGGCCTATGAGCAGTTCTTC.

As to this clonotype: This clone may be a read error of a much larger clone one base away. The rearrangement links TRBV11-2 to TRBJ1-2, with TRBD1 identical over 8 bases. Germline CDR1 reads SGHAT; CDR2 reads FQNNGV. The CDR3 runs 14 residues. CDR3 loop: CANSLAGQGNGYTF. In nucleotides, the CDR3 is TGCGCCAACAGCTTAGCCGGACAGGGTAATGGCTACACCTTC.

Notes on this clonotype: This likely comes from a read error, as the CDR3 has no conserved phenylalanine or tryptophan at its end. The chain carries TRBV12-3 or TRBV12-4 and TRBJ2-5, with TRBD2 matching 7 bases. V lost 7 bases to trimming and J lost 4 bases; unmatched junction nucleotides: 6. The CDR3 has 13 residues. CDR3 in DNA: TGTGCCAGCACCCGAAGCGGGACAGAGACCCAGTACTTA. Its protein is CASTRSGTETQYL.

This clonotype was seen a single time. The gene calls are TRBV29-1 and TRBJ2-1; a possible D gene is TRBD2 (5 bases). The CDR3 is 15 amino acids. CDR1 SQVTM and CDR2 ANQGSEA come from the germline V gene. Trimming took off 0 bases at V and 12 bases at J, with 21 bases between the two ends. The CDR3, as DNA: TGCAGCGTTGAAGAAGAACGGGATGGGAGCTACGTGCAGTTCTTC. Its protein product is CSVEEERDGSYVQFF.

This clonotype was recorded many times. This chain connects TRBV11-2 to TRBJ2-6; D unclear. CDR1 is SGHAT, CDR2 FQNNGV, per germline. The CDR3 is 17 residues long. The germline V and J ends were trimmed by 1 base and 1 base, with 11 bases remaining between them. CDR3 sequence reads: CASSLGASRSGANVLTF. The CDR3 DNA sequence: TGTGCCAGCAGCTTAGGCGCCAGTCGGTCTGGGGCCAACGTCCTGACTTTC. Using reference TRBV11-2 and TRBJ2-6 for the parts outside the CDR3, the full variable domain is EAGVAQSPRYKIIEKRQSVAFWCNPISGHATLYWYQQILGQGPKLLIQFQNNGVVDDSQLPKDRFSAERLKGVDSTLKIQPAKLEDSAVYLCASSLGASRSGANVLTFGAGSRLTVL.